This TCR beta chain emerged from a study of CD4 T cells in relation to SARS-CoV-2 and coronaviruses (dated by TCRdb to 2020 to 2023). Context from the whole study: In the ViraFEST assay, PBMCs were cultured with antigen for under 13 days, after which TCR beta CDR3s were sequenced to identify antigen-specific clonal expansions. Memory CD4+ T cell crossreactivity between SARS-CoV-2 and common cold coronavirus spike proteins was assessed at the TCR clonotype level in the study. Of the 12 convalescent patients, 8 were male and 4 were female, and two of the subjects were Hispanic. HLA restriction was mapped for shared crossreactive spike epitopes using patient-derived lymphoblastoid cell lines. For other donors in the study, expansion assays were sequenced with a different, Illumina-based TCR-beta assay. The Adaptive Biotechnologies TCR-sequencing kit was used to sequence samples from a few pre-COVID donors and the naive versus memory experiments, while other data came from Illumina-based sequencing. Across all 12 patients in the full convalescent cohort, ages ranged from roughly 21 to 75 years, with a median of 38.

Points on this clone: Its antigen is still unknown. Base qualities were left out, and no much larger clone turns up one base away.

Overall study outcomes, separate from this receptor: Naive versus memory sequencing indicated that memory recall responses, rather than primary responses primed during culture, are detected by the assay. Crossreactive clones showed significantly weaker SARS-CoV-2-driven expansion than monoreactive clones, consistent with antigenic imprinting. No donor contributed both pre-pandemic and post-infection samples, which limited tracing the source of pre-existing responses. In approximately 60% of donors, memory CD4+ clonotypes turned up that crossrecognized SARS-CoV-2 and at least one common cold coronavirus spike. The study was limited by small numbers of patients and tested TCRs. Crossreactivity analysis was centred on spike protein, so crossreactivity against other viral proteins was not assessed.

CEF-cultured naive and memory CD4+ T cell DNA received survey-level immunoSEQ TCR-beta sequencing. The paper's processing steps were these. During preprocessing, nonproductive sequences were discarded, as were any CDR3s that did not begin with C, did not end with F or W, or were shorter than 7 amino acids. Antigen-specific clonotypes were called with the MANAFEST web app on the basis of expansion relative to the reference and to other culture wells. To be counted as positive, a clone had to show significant expansion compared with the reference culture, at an FDR below 0.05, in 2 of 3 replicate wells. A further requirement for positive clones was significant expansion compared with all other tandem wells, along with an odds ratio above 5. Cultured and uncultured naive and memory CD4+ repertoires were searched for previously identified spike- and CEF-reactive CDR3s. Pairwise Levenshtein distance, computed with the stringdist R package after three terminal residues were trimmed from each end, was used as the measure of CDR3 homology. TCRdb mirrors the immuneACCESS table, restricted to in-frame sequences. Some clones are absent from its copies; in checked studies, under half trace to an unresolved V gene, and the reason for the others is unknown. The D gene and trimming were derived from the DNA, and the V and J assignments and clone size from that table. Counted in this sample were 35,000 or so clones; about 80% of them appeared once. 2.8% of the sample belongs to the ten largest clones.

The germline V gene encodes CDR1 ENHRY and CDR2 SYGVKD. V is reduced by 10 bases and J by 8 bases, leaving a spacing of 24 bases between them. The CDR3 starts with the cysteine, ends with the phenylalanine, and has 15 residues. The read is trimmed to its CDR3 DNA, 45 bases read in frame from base 1. To separate naive from memory CD4+ T cells, cryopreserved PBMCs first underwent CD4 enrichment and then EasySep naive CD4+ T cell enrichment. Sorted naive or memory CD4+ T cells (approximately 10^5) were cultured 1:1 with T cell-depleted PBMCs and CEF peptides for roughly 11 days. In general, triplicate replicate wells were used for every peptide culture condition. Ficoll-Paque PLUS gradient centrifugation was used to isolate PBMCs from leukapheresis product or whole blood. PBMCs were either used fresh in the expansion assay or cryopreserved at -140 degrees C. The QIAamp Micro DNA Kit was used to extract genomic DNA from the CD4+ T cells.

This TCR came from an adult with COVID-19. The chain is encoded by TRBV10-3 joined to TRBJ2-1; tentative D gene TRBD1, with 6 bases matching. Specimen: memory CD4+ T cells from PBMCs, cultured in vitro. The meaning of the sample's cell subset or site label: memory (non-naive) CD4+ T cells. The CDR3 reads as follows: CASLPFQGIGYEQFF. The bases read TGTGCCAGCTTACCGTTCCAGGGGATCGGCTATGAGCAGTTCTTC.